This TCR beta chain was captured in a study of early T cells in non-severe SARS-CoV-2 infection (dated by TCRdb to 2020 to 2022). Regarding the study in general: Because TCR sequencing relied on bulk RNA taken from unsorted whole blood, pairing of alpha and beta chains was not possible. Findings and caveats that apply to the study as a whole: Matching against VDJdb was skewed toward anti-spike CD8 responses, likely underestimated virus-specific expansions, and missed private and CD4 specificities.

This clonotype was detected many times. What antigen it recognizes has not been identified. No much larger clone exists at a distance of one base, and base qualities are not known. CDR1 and CDR2 are drawn from the germline V gene: SQVTM, ANQGSEA. The CDR3 has 11 amino acids, counting the end cysteine and phenylalanine. Only the CDR3 region is kept as DNA, spanning 33 bases read in frame from base 1. A distance of 3 bases separates the germline ends of V and J, which lose 6 bases and 1 base respectively. Receptor libraries were prepared by 5' RACE. The data were produced on a NextSeq 500. In the TCR library protocol, unique molecular identifiers were attached to individual cDNA molecules to correct for PCR bias and sequencing error. Sequencing covered both TCR alpha and beta chains, and within each sample the abundances of alpha and beta sequences were tightly co-correlated. From the authors' description of their analysis: Decombinator V4 was used to annotate the V gene, J gene and CDR3 of the TCR sequences. Expanded TCRs were defined as changing significantly between any two time points under a Poisson model with p below 0.0001. TCR abundances were normalised to the total number of TCRs sequenced per sample and expressed as counts per million. TRAV1-2 paired with TRAJ12, TRAJ20 or TRAJ33 defined MAIT TCRs, while TRAV10 paired with TRAJ18 defined iNKT TCRs. A search of VDJdb, accessed on 1 November 2021, was run for TCRs annotated to CMV, EBV and SARS-CoV-2, with TCRs annotated for multiple antigens excluded. TCRdb handled the public reads itself, with Q25 trimming in fastp and clone calling in MiXCR, and kept productive beta chains. Rows matching on CDR3 protein sequence are summarized as one entry with the most common DNA and genes. TCRdb, rather than the study authors, made the V and J calls. Present in this sample are about 35,000 distinct CDR3 sequences, around 6.3% of which were seen just once. The top ten constitute about 5.9% of the sample.

The study was a case-control design nested within a healthcare worker cohort in London, UK, with weekly nasopharyngeal swab PCR tests and blood sampling. Healthcare workers were enrolled in the week of the UK lockdown, from 23 to 31 March 2020, and were followed every week for up to roughly 15 weeks. This TCR came from an adult who was a healthcare worker with PCR-confirmed SARS-CoV-2 infection or an uninfected control (not recorded which). Sample: whole blood. The chain couples TRBV29-1 to TRBJ2-2; the D gene assignment is ambiguous. The CDR3 amino acid sequence is: CSVWNTGELFF. The DNA reads as follows: TGCAGCGTCTGGAACACCGGGGAGCTGTTTTTT.